This T cell receptor (beta chain) appears in the sequencing data of a study of Tregs in tolerant kidney transplant recipients. Notes on the study in general: Nucleotide sequences could not be compared across some patients' samples due to primer changes. The small number of patients limits these findings pending further validation. Tregs expanded with activated donor B cells seemed most donor-specific.

As for this clone: Its specificity is unknown.

Germline trimming cut 3 bases from V and 4 bases from J; bases unmatched to any gene: 7. CDR1 and CDR2 (germline): SGDLS, YYNGEE. The CDR3 contains 15 residues. FACS sorting followed a roughly six-day coculture of CFSE-labeled recipient PBMCs with irradiated graft donor PBMCs. Sequenced by immunoSEQ multiplex PCR; TCRdb stores in-frame clones only, minus some. The sample lists about 15,000 clones; around 53% were seen once. V and J are TRBV9 and TRBJ1-5, with 7 bases fitting TRBD1. This clonotype was sampled from a human patient who received a combined kidney and bone marrow transplant. The specimen was CD4+ T cells from blood cultured with allogeneic cells, collected before the transplant. In DNA form, the CDR3 reads TGTGCCAGCAGCGCAGGGACAGCCGGAAATCAGCCCCAGCATTTT. Amino acids: CASSAGTAGNQPQHF.